These T cell receptor beta chains were read from a single sample in a study of control samples from healthy donors and cancer patients. Using immunoSEQ multiplex PCR, the repertoire was profiled, and TCRdb retains in-frame clones only, with some absent. The table shows 150,000 or so clones, with 90% to 95% occurring only once. Sequencing input: blood. The source is a woman aged 40 to 50 in good health. Both conserved end residues are part of each CDR3. The D gene is left open where the match is weak.

>NA|TRBJ1-5|TRBV4-3
TGCGCCAGCAGCCAACAGGGAGGTCAGCCCCAGCATTTT
CASSQQGGQPQHF
>TRBD2|TRBJ2-5|TRBV5-1
TGCGCCAGCAGCCCCAACTCAGCGGGAGGAGAGACCCAGTACTTC
CASSPNSAGGETQYF
>TRBD2|TRBJ2-5|TRBV7-2
TGTGCCAGCAGGTCCCCGGGGGGGGCCGGGACCCAGTACTTC
CASRSPGGAGTQYF
>NA|TRBJ2-3|TRBV6-5
TGTGCCAGCAACCCAGACAGAACTAGCACAGATACGCAGTATTTT
CASNPDRTSTDTQYF
>NA|TRBJ1-2|TRBV4-3
TGCGCCAGCAGCCAAGGGTTTCGTCGGCCCTTAAACTATGGCTACACCTTC
CASSQGFRRPLNYGYTF
>TRBD1|TRBJ1-6|TRBV12-5
TGTGCTAGTGGTTTGGGACAGGGATGGGAATCACCCCTCCACTTT
CASGLGQGWESPLHF
>NA|TRBJ2-2|TRBV10-1
TGCGCCAGCAGTCGGACGAACACCGGGGAGCTGTTTTTT
CASSRTNTGELFF
>NA|TRBJ2-1|TRBV13
TGTGCCAGCAGCCGTTATGGTGAGCAGTTCTTC
CASSRYGEQFF
>TRBD2|TRBJ2-2|TRBV5-1
TGCGCCAGCAGTCTAGCGGGAGTGGGCACCGGGGAGCTGTTTTTT
CASSLAGVGTGELFF
>NA|TRBJ1-2|TRBV2
TGTGCCAGCAGTGAACAGTTTTATGGCTACACCTTC
CASSEQFYGYTF
>TRBD1|TRBJ1-5|TRBV18
TGTGCCAGCTCGCTTTACACCCCCGGACAGGGGAATCAGCCCCAGCATTTT
CASSLYTPGQGNQPQHF